Presented here are 21 T cell receptor beta chains from one specimen sequenced in a study of somatic mutations in cytotoxic T cells in rheumatoid arthritis. Repertoires were generated with immunoSEQ multiplex PCR, while TCRdb's copy carries only in-frame clones and drops some. The sample records about 19,000 clones, roughly 77% being singletons. The sample consisted of CD8+ T cells sorted from blood. The receptors were gathered from an adult with rheumatoid arthritis.

The chain couples TRBV7-9 to TRBJ2-1; D unresolved. CDR1 is SEHNR and CDR2 is FQNEAQ in the germline V gene (reference sequence). There are 15 residues in the CDR3. Deletions cut 7 bases from V and 7 bases from J, with 20 bases between. Written as DNA, the CDR3 is TGTGCCAGCACCCATGTGGAACGAGGATGGAATGAGCAGTTCTTC. It specifies CASTHVERGWNEQFF.

This rearrangement joins TRBV11-2 to TRBJ1-6, with 9 bases lining up with TRBD1. The germline V gene has CDR1 SGHAT and CDR2 FQNNGV. Trimming removed 1 base from V and 9 bases from J; junction bases left unmatched: 10. The CDR3 is 17 residues long. In DNA, the CDR3 is TGTGCCAGCAGCTTAGGGGAAGGGACAGGGTCATTTTCACCCCTCCACTTT. Protein sequence: CASSLGEGTGSFSPLHF.

Here the CDR3 DNA reads TGTGCCAGCAGCGTAGATCCGGGAGGGCCCTACGAGCAGTACTTC. It translates to CASSVDPGGPYEQYF. This chain joins TRBV9 and TRBJ2-7; 8 bases fit TRBD2. This CDR3 is built from 15 residues. Germline V gene sequence: CDR1 SGDLS, CDR2 YYNGEE. Trimming removed 0 bases from V and 2 bases from J; junction bases left unmatched: 4. Together with reference TRBV9 and TRBJ2-7, the CDR3 gives the full variable domain: DSGVTQTPKHLITATGQRVTLRCSPRSGDLSVYWYQQSLDQGLQFLIQYYNGEERAKGNILERFSAQQFPDLHSELNLSSLELGDSALYFCASSVDPGGPYEQYFGPGTRLTVT.

CDR3 sequence reads: CASSHRTEGTEAFF. The CDR3 nucleotides read TGCGCCAGCAGCCACAGGACAGAGGGTACTGAAGCTTTCTTT. This chain joins TRBV4-3 and TRBJ1-1, with TRBD1 as a possible D gene (6 bases). Germline loops: CDR1 LGHNA, CDR2 YSLEER. Trimming stripped 3 bases from V and 5 bases from J, with 13 bases between. CDR3 size: 14 residues.

This chain connects TRBV30 to TRBJ2-5; TRBD1 matches at 9 bases. The V gene end was trimmed by 5 bases and the J gene end by 3 bases; junction bases not matched to a gene: 4. The CDR3 runs to 13 residues. Germline CDR1 and CDR2: GTSNPN and SVGIG (reference sequence). CDR3 coding DNA: TGTGCCTGGGGGGACAGGGTTAAAGAGACCCAGTACTTC. Translated: CAWGDRVKETQYF.

The chain is built from TRBV2 and TRBJ2-7, with 7 bases identical to TRBD1. Germline V gene sequence: CDR1 SNHLY, CDR2 FYNNEI. The trim removed 5 bases at V and 5 bases at J, leaving 9 bases unmatched. CDR3 length equals 14 residues. CDR3 protein: CASSLRQGYHEQYF. The CDR3 bases are TGTGCCAGCAGTTTGCGACAGGGATACCACGAGCAGTACTTC. The full variable domain, in which reference TRBV2 and TRBJ2-7 provide the parts outside the CDR3, is EPEVTQTPSHQVTQMGQEVILRCVPISNHLYFYWYRQILGQKVEFLVSFYNNEISEKSEIFDDQFSVERPDGSNFTLKIRSTKLEDSAMYFCASSLRQGYHEQYFGPGTRLTVT.

The chain uses TRBV4-2 and TRBJ2-7; TRBD2 agrees at 7 bases. The junction had 15 bases not matched to a gene; V was cut back by 8 bases and J by 2 bases. Germline V lookup: CDR1 LGHNA, CDR2 YNFKEQ. The CDR3 has 16 amino acids. The CDR3 loop reads CASAGDLSGQTYEQYF. CDR3 DNA: TGTGCCAGCGCGGGGGACCTTAGCGGGCAGACCTACGAGCAGTACTTC.

V gene TRBV5-1 combines with J gene TRBJ1-4; TRBD1 aligns across 7 bases. The CDR3 is 15 residues long. V shed 4 bases and J 8 bases; nucleotides not matched to a gene: 11. The germline CDR1 and CDR2 sequences are SGHRS and YFSETQ. The CDR3 loop is CASSAPGQSEEKLFF. The CDR3 bases are TGCGCCAGCAGCGCTCCGGGACAGAGTGAAGAAAAACTGTTTTTT.

The V call is TRBV19, the J call TRBJ2-3, with D uncertain. V lost 5 bases to trimming and J lost 14 bases, with 17 bases between them. Germline CDR1 reads LNHDA; CDR2 reads SQIVND (reference sequence). The CDR3 totals 12 residues. The CDR3 protein is CASSPGSFDRYF. In DNA, the CDR3 is TGTGCCAGTAGTCCCGGATCCTTCGACCGGTATTTT.

The count of this clone is one. V and J are TRBV7-2 and TRBJ2-7, with D unclear. Germline CDR1 and CDR2: SGHTA and FQGNSA. V lost 5 bases to trimming and J lost 1 base, with 6 bases between them. The CDR3 contains 12 residues. The DNA for the CDR3 is TGTGCCAGCAGCCCTCTTTCCTACGAGCAGTACTTC. As protein: CASSPLSYEQYF.

In its sample, this clone was seen a few times. V usage is TRBV28 and J usage is TRBJ2-1, with D hard to call. V dropped 6 bases and J dropped 8 bases, with 8 bases sitting between them. The CDR3 loop spans 11 amino acids. Germline loops: CDR1 MDHEN, CDR2 SYDVKM. As DNA, the CDR3 is TGTGCCAGCAGAGATTATTATGAGCAGTTCTTC. Translated: CASRDYYEQFF.

The chain uses TRBV6-6 and TRBJ1-3, with 7 bases that match TRBD1. This CDR3 has 15 residues. Germline trimming cut 6 bases from V and 0 bases from J; bases unmatched to any gene: 5. In germline, CDR1 is MNHNY, CDR2 SVGAGI (reference sequence). The CDR3 spells CASSETGISGNTIYF. CDR3 DNA: TGTGCCAGCAGCGAGACAGGGATCTCTGGAAACACCATATATTTT.

The chain links TRBV13 to TRBJ2-1; 7 bases align to TRBD2. The length of the CDR3 is 15 residues. Trimming removed 5 bases from V and 2 bases from J; junction bases left unmatched: 6. Germline CDR1 reads PRHDT; CDR2 reads FYEKMQ (reference sequence). CDR3 protein: CASSRGLYTYNEQFF. CDR3 bases: TGTGCCAGCAGCCGGGGACTATACACCTACAATGAGCAGTTCTTC.

Judged by abundance, this clone is medium-sized. The chain links TRBV7-2 to TRBJ1-2, with D perhaps matching TRBD1 (5 bases). The CDR3 consists of 15 residues. Trimming cost V 1 base and J 5 bases, with 14 bases left between them. Per germline, CDR1 SGHTA and CDR2 FQGNSA. CDR3 DNA: TGTGCCAGCAGCTTAGTGATAGGGGACGAGTATGGCTACACCTTC. The encoded protein is CASSLVIGDEYGYTF.

The chain carries TRBV2 and TRBJ2-5, with TRBD2 identical over 7 bases. CDR1 SNHLY and CDR2 FYNNEI come from the germline V gene. V shed 9 bases and J 3 bases; nucleotides not matched to a gene: 4. The CDR3 is 12 amino acids. CDR3 DNA sequence: TGTGCCAGTCAAGGACTAGAAGAGACCCAGTACTTC. As protein: CASQGLEETQYF.

This clone was counted between two and nine times. The V and J genes are TRBV19 and TRBJ1-1; D not certain. The CDR3 has 11 amino acids. Germline V gene lookup returns CDR1 LNHDA and CDR2 SQIVND (reference sequence). Trimming shortened V by 5 bases and J by 1 base, and 2 bases separated the two germline ends. CDR3 sequence reads: CASSGNTEAFF. As DNA, the CDR3 is TGTGCCAGTAGTGGGAACACTGAAGCTTTCTTT.

The chain has TRBV5-6 and TRBJ2-3; D remains unclear. The germline V and J ends were trimmed by 2 bases and 6 bases, with 13 bases remaining between them. Germline values: CDR1 SGHDT, CDR2 YYEEEE. This CDR3 contains 14 residues. The CDR3 sequence is CASSLQIRADTQYF. In DNA form, the CDR3 reads TGTGCCAGCAGCTTACAGATACGAGCCGATACGCAGTATTTT. Variable domain in full (rest from reference TRBV5-6 and TRBJ2-3): DAGVTQSPTHLIKTRGQQVTLRCSPKSGHDTVSWYQQALGQGPQFIFQYYEEEERQRGNFPDRFSGHQFPNYSSELNVNALLLGDSALYLCASSLQIRADTQYFGPGTRLTVL.

The J gene is TRBJ2-3, the V gene TRBV5-4; D not certain. The germline CDR1 and CDR2 sequences are SGHNT and YYREEE (reference sequence). With 0 bases removed from V and 5 bases from J, the gap between germline ends came to 13 bases. CDR3 length: 15 amino acids. CDR3 protein: CASSLDVGAGDTQYF. CDR3 DNA sequence: TGTGCCAGCAGCTTGGACGTTGGCGCAGGAGATACGCAGTATTTT.

This clone was detected a few times. The chain combines TRBV9 with TRBJ2-7; 12 bases fit TRBD2. Germline trimming cut 3 bases from V and 7 bases from J; bases unmatched to any gene: 5. Germline V gene lookup returns CDR1 SGDLS and CDR2 YYNGEE. CDR3 size: 14 residues. This CDR3 is CASSASGGAGEQYF. DNA of the CDR3: TGTGCCAGCAGCGCTAGCGGGGGGGCCGGAGAGCAGTACTTC.

The V and J genes are TRBV6-5 and TRBJ2-7, with D perhaps matching TRBD2 (5 bases). CDR1 MNHEY and CDR2 SVGAGI come from the germline V gene. The CDR3 length is 13 residues. V was clipped by 7 bases and J by 6 bases, with 16 bases between them. CDR3 protein: CASTLRGGGEQYF. The CDR3 DNA reads TGTGCCAGCACGTTACGGGGTGGAGGCGAGCAGTACTTC.

The V and J genes are TRBV9 and TRBJ2-5; D possibly uses TRBD1 or TRBD2 (5 bases each). The V end lost 3 bases, the J end lost 7 bases, and 10 bases lay between the germline ends. The germline V gene encodes CDR1 SGDLS and CDR2 YYNGEE. The CDR3 covers 12 residues. The CDR3 nucleotides are TGTGCCAGCAGCGGGGACCTGGGGACCCAGTACTTC. It translates to CASSGDLGTQYF.